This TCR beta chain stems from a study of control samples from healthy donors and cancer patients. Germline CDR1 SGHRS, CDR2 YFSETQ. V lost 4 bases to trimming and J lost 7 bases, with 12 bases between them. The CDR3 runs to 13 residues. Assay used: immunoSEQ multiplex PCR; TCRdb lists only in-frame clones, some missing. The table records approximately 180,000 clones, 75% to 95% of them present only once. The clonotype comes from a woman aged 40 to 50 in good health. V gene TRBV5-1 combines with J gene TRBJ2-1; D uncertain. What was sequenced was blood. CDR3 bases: TGCGCCAGCAGCCCGAACTCCTTTAATGAGCAGTTCTTC. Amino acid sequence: CASSPNSFNEQFF.